This T cell receptor beta chain comes out of a study of regulatory T cells in long-lasting Graves disease. Study at large: For under 3 months, newly diagnosed Graves' patients had been taking antithyroid drugs.

In the case of this clonotype: Just one base apart from a much larger clone, this may be a read error.

With iRepertoire HTBI primers and Arm-PCR of CDR3 regions, TCR beta libraries were built. TCRdb reanalysed the multiplex PCR reads using MiXCR and keeps one entry per CDR3 protein. This table holds 510,000 or so distinct CDR3 sequences, around 12% found once. The time point here: newly diagnosed GD, antithyroid drugs for less than 3 months. Extracted PBMC RNA gave rise to the TCR library. There are 15 residues in the CDR3. Germline CDR1 is DFQATT and CDR2 is SNEGSKA (reference sequence). The junction had 10 bases not matched to a gene; V was cut back by 1 base and J by 8 bases. Separately, the same data were catalogued under a study of T cells in Graves' hyperthyroidism and ophthalmopathy. That source reports: Stable hyperthyroidism: no ophthalmopathy progression over 18 months of follow-up.

The sequenced sample was peripheral blood mononuclear cells (PBMCs), obtained at new diagnosis, from a patient treated with antithyroid drugs. The genes are TRBV20-1 and TRBJ2-7; 11 bases match TRBD2. This clonotype originated in a woman aged 25 to 39 with Graves disease. The CDR3 region is CSARVTSGVFSKQYF. In DNA, the CDR3 is TGCAGTGCTAGAGTGACTAGCGGGGTTTTTTCGAAGCAGTACTTC.